This T cell receptor beta chain came from a study of human T cells and chemical hapten exposure. Across the whole study: The study enrolled mostly female patients with alopecia areata, totalis or universalis. Findings of the study overall: Relative to controls, expanded TCRs formed significantly more large CDR3 similarity clusters.

Germline loops: CDR1 DFQATT, CDR2 SNEGSKA (reference sequence). This CDR3 is 15 amino acids long. V was clipped by 5 bases and J by 0 bases; unmatched bases: 7. Specified time point: patch test 3, about 24 weeks after DPC sensitization. Treatment denoted: therapeutic diphenylcyclopropenone sensitization with weekly scalp DPC. TCRdb fed the RACE reads into MiXCR, producing one record per CDR3 protein. The sample has 150,000 to 200,000 distinct CDR3 sequences; about 25% are singletons. This clonotype appeared a few times. Its antigen is undetermined. This sequence originates from a middle-aged woman with alopecia areata. Some clones in this sample may be carry-over from other donors' samples. The chain recombines TRBV20-1 with TRBJ2-3, with 8 bases fitting TRBD1. Sequences were derived from whole blood, sampled in connection with sensitization to the hapten diphenylcyclopropenone (DPC). As DNA, the CDR3 is TGCAGTGCTTACCCCAGGGGGCTTAGCACAGATACGCAGTATTTT. Protein product: CSAYPRGLSTDTQYF.